This T cell receptor (beta chain) comes out of a study of T-cell memory formation after mild COVID-19. Study-level background: TCR clusters largely stayed donor specific.

MiXCR, applied by TCRdb to the 5' RACE reads, yields one record per CDR3 protein. The repertoire holds just under 150,000 distinct CDR3 sequences, under 25% seen once, with around 2% in the top ten. The table lists this clonotype with a few counts. Its matching antigen is unknown. Study-level findings and limits: Contracting CD4+ clones sat mainly in CM and EM; CD8+ in EMRA.

The V end lost 1 base, the J end lost 9 bases, and 13 bases lay between the germline ends. In germline, CDR1 is GTSNPN, CDR2 SVGIG (reference sequence). The length of the CDR3 is 13 residues. Input material: PBMCs or a T cell subset sorted from them (not recorded which). The receptor was derived from an adult woman who had mild COVID-19 (a few samples of this study predate the infection). Cell type and time point are not known. V gene TRBV30 combines with J gene TRBJ1-5; D not certain. The CDR3 here is CAWSAEVLMPQHF. The CDR3 DNA reads as TGTGCCTGGAGTGCGGAGGTGTTAATGCCCCAGCATTTT.